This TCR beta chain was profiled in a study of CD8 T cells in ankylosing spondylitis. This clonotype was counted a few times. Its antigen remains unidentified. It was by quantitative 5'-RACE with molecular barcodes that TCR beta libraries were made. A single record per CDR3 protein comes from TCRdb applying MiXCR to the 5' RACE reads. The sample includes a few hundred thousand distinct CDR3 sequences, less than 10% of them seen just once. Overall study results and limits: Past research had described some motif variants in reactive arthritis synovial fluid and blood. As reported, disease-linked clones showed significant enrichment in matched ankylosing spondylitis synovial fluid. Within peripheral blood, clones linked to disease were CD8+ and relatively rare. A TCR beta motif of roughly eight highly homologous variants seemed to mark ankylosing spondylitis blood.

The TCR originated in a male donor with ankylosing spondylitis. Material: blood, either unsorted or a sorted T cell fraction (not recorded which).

DNA of the CDR3: TGTGCCACCAGCAGAACCTTGGGCGCTGGTGGCCCCCAAGAGACCCAGTACTTC. Protein sequence: CATSRTLGAGGPQETQYF. V usage is TRBV15 and J usage is TRBJ2-5; D is undetermined. CDR1 and CDR2 (germline): LNHNV, YYDKDF (reference sequence). The CDR3 is 18 residues long. The V gene lost 2 bases and the J gene lost 1 base, with 20 bases spanning the gap.